This entry features one TCR beta chain sequence. Its antigen remains undetermined. Base qualities are not provided; no much larger clone lies one nucleotide away. The source of the sample is a study of shared clonotypes between healthy human individuals (TCRdb year 2020). About the study as a whole: The cohort comprised a couple of women and a few men aged 18 to 49 years. For each donor, CD4 naive and CD4 memory were each given three plates, CD8 naive was given two plates, and CD8 memory was given one plate. Blood TCR repertoires of about 5 healthy adults were deeply sequenced to estimate repertoire size and the extent of clonotype sharing between individuals. To increase sequencing depth and limit assay-specific biases, different laboratories used diverse techniques to prepare libraries and sequence TCR repertoires. Per donor, leukapheresis produced somewhere between about 0.9 and 9.5 billion PBMCs. Broader findings and caveats from the paper: The small number of donors limited the genetic and exposure-history diversity represented. Approximately 5% of naive CD4, 3% to 4% of naive CD8, approximately 2% of memory CD4, and 0.4% of memory CD8 clonotypes were shared across a handful of donors. Clonotypes shared by all four sorted-subset donors showed higher generation probabilities than non-shared clonotypes. Sampling was limited to blood, and TCR repertoires in tissue likely differ from TCR repertoires in blood. Naive subsets generally had larger estimated clonotype richness than memory subsets. Rarefaction of sorted-subset datasets indicated incomplete sequencing despite the large sequencing depth. Based on pairwise subsampling, the degree of clonotype sharing among donors was expected to be affected by sequencing depth.

For the CD8 naive samples, CD45RO-negative cells were positively selected for CCR7, yielding a CD45RA+CCR7+ population from which TemRA cells were excluded. The donors were healthy, HIV-negative adults who had no recently reported acute infections or vaccinations. Only Caucasian adults living in Nashville, Tennessee, USA were represented among the donors. After blood collection by leukapheresis, PBMCs were isolated using Ficoll-Histopaque density gradient centrifugation and then cryopreserved in the vapor phase of liquid nitrogen. Analytical flow cytometry was used to check the purity and quantity of every magnetically sorted T cell population. From each sorted fraction, genomic DNA was isolated and quantified by UV absorbance on a Nanodrop 2000c. TCR CDR3 regions were amplified from genomic DNA by multiplex PCR using the deep immunoSEQ assay. Extracted genomic DNA from each cell subset was spread evenly across all wells of several immunoSEQ 96-well plates, with each plate serving as a replicate. For sorted subsets, each replicate PCR was loaded with 200 ng genomic DNA, equivalent to roughly 30,000 T cell genomes. Purified libraries were quantified with a Qubit 3.0 fluorometer, sized on a Bioanalyzer 2100, and re-quantified with the KAPA Library Quantification kit. A separate single-read 150-cycle Illumina NextSeq 550 flow cell was used to sequence each immunoSEQ 96-well plate. In the source study's methods: Because the immunoSEQ output held only junctional sequences and lacked quality scores, the filtering could not match the filtering applied to full-length reads. To assign V/J genes and CDR3, sequences were annotated against IMGT germline references using PyIR, a Python wrapper for IgBLAST v1.9. Any read was removed if the V/J assignment was weak (E-value above 1e-6), the CDR3 was missing, or the read contained stop codons, out-of-frame junctions, or ambiguous translated residues. A V3J clonotype was defined by an identical inferred V gene, J gene, and CDR3 amino acid sequence. Percentage overlap between repertoires was computed as shared unique clonotypes divided by the size of the smaller repertoire. Repertoire richness was assessed with RTK rarefaction, the Chao1 estimator, and Recon v2.1 estimates of unobserved clonotypes. For all TCRbeta clonotypes obtained by the gDNA method from a few donors, generation probabilities were computed with OLGA. In its TCRdb copy, this immuneACCESS table keeps in-frame sequences only and misses some clones. Where compared with another copy, unresolved V genes explain less than half of these, and the others have no known cause. V and J calls and clone size come straight from that table; D and trimming were deduced from the DNA. In all, the sample holds approximately 600,000 clones, and around 96% of those were seen once. In total, the top ten clones hold over 0.1% of the sample.

The CDR1 and CDR2 encoded by the germline V gene are SGHNT and YENEEA. From cysteine to phenylalanine, the CDR3 is 14 amino acids long. Only CDR3 DNA is held: 42 bases, read in frame from base 1. The chain uses TRBV11-3 and TRBJ2-5, with a tentative D gene TRBD2 over 6 matching bases. The end of the DNA aligns better with TRBJ2-7, so the J call may be wrong. This TCR derives from a woman aged 30 to 39 in good health. The specimen was naive CD8+ T cells sorted from blood. The sample's cell subset or site label, decoded: CD45RA+CCR7+. The DNA sequence reads TGTGCCAGCAGCTTAGCGGGAGACTCCTACGAGCAGTACTTC. This yields the protein CASSLAGDSYEQYF.